These T cell receptor beta chains were read from a single sample in a study of cytotoxic CD8 clonotypes in ibrutinib-treated CLL. Only in-frame clones appear in the TCRdb table, and some are missing; sequencing was by immunoSEQ multiplex PCR. Of approximately 150,000 clones detected, more than 70% appear once; the ten largest clones hold roughly 3%. The material sequenced was PBMCs, taken at disease progression, from a patient treated with ibrutinib. The receptors here all came from a human donor with chronic lymphocytic leukemia. Each CDR3 is given with its conserved first and last residue. A D gene is named only where the DNA matches it firmly. Size tells how often a clone was seen (once, few, many) or the class of an expanded clone, and some rows leave it out.

V gene: TRBV19
clone size: -
J gene: TRBJ1-1
D gene: -
CDR3 protein: CASSIWAPTEAFF
CDR3 DNA: TGTGCCAGTAGTATATGGGCGCCGACTGAAGCTTTCTTT

V gene: TRBV4-1
clone size: -
J gene: TRBJ2-1
D gene: -
CDR3 protein: CASSQDPSSYNEQFF
CDR3 DNA: TGCGCCAGCAGCCAAGATCCTAGCTCCTACAATGAGCAGTTCTTC

V gene: TRBV28
clone size: -
J gene: TRBJ2-5
D gene: -
CDR3 protein: CASSLVNRQETQYF
CDR3 DNA: TGTGCCAGCAGTTTAGTGAACAGACAAGAGACCCAGTACTTC

V gene: TRBV7-9
clone size: -
J gene: TRBJ2-7
D gene: -
CDR3 protein: CASSQNSGDYEQYF
CDR3 DNA: TGTGCCAGCAGCCAAAATTCGGGGGACTACGAGCAGTACTTC

V gene: TRBV7-3
clone size: once
J gene: TRBJ2-3
D gene: TRBD2
CDR3 protein: CASSRTGTSVTDTQYF
CDR3 DNA: TGTGCCAGCAGCCGGACCGGGACTAGCGTCACAGATACGCAGTATTTT

V gene: TRBV19
clone size: -
J gene: TRBJ1-5
D gene: -
CDR3 protein: CASSIDAGYNQPQHF
CDR3 DNA: TGTGCCAGTAGTATAGACGCGGGTTACAATCAGCCCCAGCATTTT

V gene: TRBV6-5
clone size: -
J gene: TRBJ1-2
D gene: TRBD1
CDR3 protein: CASSSATGGSGYTF
CDR3 DNA: TGTGCCAGCAGTTCCGCGACAGGGGGCTCTGGCTACACCTTC

V gene: TRBV15
clone size: -
J gene: TRBJ1-4
D gene: TRBD1
CDR3 protein: CATSQGGRLELFF
CDR3 DNA: TGTGCCACCAGTCAAGGGGGCAGGCTGGAACTGTTTTTT

V gene: TRBV7-9
clone size: -
J gene: TRBJ1-2
D gene: -
CDR3 protein: CASRPDSLYGYTF
CDR3 DNA: TGTGCCAGCAGACCGGACAGTCTCTATGGCTACACCTTC

V gene: TRBV28
clone size: -
J gene: TRBJ1-2
D gene: -
CDR3 protein: CASRISGVHYGYTF
CDR3 DNA: TGTGCCAGCAGGATATCAGGGGTGCACTATGGCTACACCTTC

V gene: TRBV5-4
clone size: once
J gene: TRBJ2-2
D gene: TRBD1
CDR3 protein: CASRPTGQGRTGELFF
CDR3 DNA: TGTGCCAGCAGACCAACGGGACAGGGACGAACCGGGGAGCTGTTTTTT

V gene: TRBV7-9
clone size: once
J gene: TRBJ1-3
D gene: -
CDR3 protein: CASSHVIGPERSGNTIYF
CDR3 DNA: TGTGCCAGCAGCCACGTAATCGGTCCTGAGCGGTCTGGAAACACCATATATTTT

V gene: TRBV11-3
clone size: -
J gene: TRBJ2-1
D gene: TRBD2
CDR3 protein: CASSRTSGTNKYNEQFF
CDR3 DNA: TGTGCCAGCAGCCGTACTAGCGGGACCAATAAATACAATGAGCAGTTCTTC

V gene: TRBV4-1
clone size: -
J gene: TRBJ2-3
D gene: -
CDR3 protein: CASSPTGDTQYF
CDR3 DNA: TGCGCCAGCAGCCCGACGGGAGATACGCAGTATTTT

V gene: TRBV27
clone size: -
J gene: TRBJ2-7
D gene: TRBD1
CDR3 protein: CASSLFTGGGSYEQYF
CDR3 DNA: TGTGCCAGCAGTTTATTTACAGGGGGCGGGTCCTACGAGCAGTACTTC

V gene: TRBV30
clone size: -
J gene: TRBJ1-2
D gene: -
CDR3 protein: CAWSVTGHGLDGYTF
CDR3 DNA: TGTGCCTGGAGTGTAACGGGACACGGACTTGATGGCTACACCTTC

V gene: TRBV28
clone size: -
J gene: TRBJ2-5
D gene: TRBD2
CDR3 protein: CASSLLAGTKTQYF
CDR3 DNA: TGTGCCAGCAGTTTACTAGCGGGTACCAAGACCCAGTACTTC

V gene: TRBV27
clone size: -
J gene: TRBJ1-5
D gene: -
CDR3 protein: CASSFSSNQPQHF
CDR3 DNA: TGTGCCAGCAGTTTCAGTTCCAATCAGCCCCAGCATTTT

V gene: TRBV15
clone size: -
J gene: TRBJ1-1
D gene: TRBD1
CDR3 protein: CATSGQGSEAFF
CDR3 DNA: TGTGCCACCAGCGGACAGGGTTCTGAAGCTTTCTTT

V gene: TRBV29-1
clone size: -
J gene: TRBJ2-7
D gene: TRBD2
CDR3 protein: CSVGLAGGPRGEQYF
CDR3 DNA: TGCAGCGTAGGACTAGCGGGAGGCCCCCGGGGCGAGCAGTACTTC

V gene: TRBV20-1
clone size: -
J gene: TRBJ2-5
D gene: -
CDR3 protein: CATGIQETQYF
CDR3 DNA: TGCGCCACAGGGATCCAAGAGACCCAGTACTTC

V gene: TRBV10-2
clone size: -
J gene: TRBJ2-5
D gene: TRBD2
CDR3 protein: CASSPGLQETQYF
CDR3 DNA: TGCGCCAGCAGCCCGGGACTACAAGAGACCCAGTACTTC

V gene: TRBV5-1
clone size: -
J gene: TRBJ2-2
D gene: -
CDR3 protein: CASSSIRVTGELFF
CDR3 DNA: TGCGCCAGCAGCTCAATCCGGGTAACCGGGGAGCTGTTTTTT

V gene: TRBV2
clone size: many
J gene: TRBJ1-5
D gene: TRBD1
CDR3 protein: CASRHRDRDAQPQHF
CDR3 DNA: TGTGCCAGCAGGCACCGGGACAGGGACGCTCAGCCCCAGCATTTT

V gene: TRBV25-1
clone size: -
J gene: TRBJ1-2
D gene: -
CDR3 protein: CASSANNYGYTF
CDR3 DNA: TGTGCCAGCAGCGCTAACAACTATGGCTACACCTTC

V gene: TRBV7-8
clone size: -
J gene: TRBJ2-7
D gene: TRBD2
CDR3 protein: CASSLGLAGPSSYEQYF
CDR3 DNA: TGTGCCAGCAGCTTAGGACTAGCGGGACCAAGCTCCTACGAGCAGTACTTC

V gene: TRBV7-2
clone size: -
J gene: TRBJ1-1
D gene: TRBD1
CDR3 protein: CASSLAGSGGTEAFF
CDR3 DNA: TGTGCCAGCAGCTTAGCGGGTTCAGGGGGCACTGAAGCTTTCTTT

V gene: TRBV5-6
clone size: -
J gene: TRBJ2-3
D gene: -
CDR3 protein: CASSPTIQWADTQYF
CDR3 DNA: TGTGCCAGCAGCCCGACTATCCAATGGGCAGATACGCAGTATTTT

V gene: TRBV15
clone size: few
J gene: TRBJ1-4
D gene: -
CDR3 protein: CATSRGSKVEKLFF
CDR3 DNA: TGTGCCACCAGCAGAGGGTCGAAGGTCGAAAAACTGTTTTTT

V gene: TRBV12-5
clone size: -
J gene: TRBJ2-3
D gene: TRBD1
CDR3 protein: CASGSTRGWDTQYF
CDR3 DNA: TGTGCTAGTGGTTCGACCAGGGGGTGGGACACGCAGTATTTT

V gene: TRBV21-1
clone size: -
J gene: TRBJ2-1
D gene: -
CDR3 protein: CASSKEEARRYNEQFF
CDR3 DNA: TGTGCCAGCAGCAAAGAAGAAGCCCGGCGCTACAATGAGCAGTTCTTC

V gene: TRBV28
clone size: -
J gene: TRBJ1-3
D gene: TRBD1
CDR3 protein: CASSFGGTGDTIYF
CDR3 DNA: TGTGCCAGCAGTTTCGGTGGGACAGGTGACACCATATATTTT

V gene: TRBV28
clone size: few
J gene: TRBJ1-1
D gene: TRBD1
CDR3 protein: CASSTDRAFFRSAFF
CDR3 DNA: TGTGCCAGCAGCACGGACAGGGCCTTTTTTCGTAGCGCTTTCTTT

V gene: TRBV9
clone size: -
J gene: TRBJ2-1
D gene: -
CDR3 protein: CASSDRVTTTNEQFF
CDR3 DNA: TGTGCCAGCAGCGATCGTGTGACTACCACGAATGAGCAGTTCTTC

V gene: TRBV19
clone size: -
J gene: TRBJ1-2
D gene: -
CDR3 protein: CASSIFPSRTNYGYTF
CDR3 DNA: TGTGCCAGTAGTATTTTTCCGAGCAGGACTAACTATGGCTACACCTTC

V gene: TRBV28
clone size: -
J gene: TRBJ1-5
D gene: TRBD1
CDR3 protein: CASSYRQGGQPQHF
CDR3 DNA: TGTGCCAGCAGTTATAGACAGGGGGGTCAGCCCCAGCATTTT

V gene: TRBV27
clone size: -
J gene: TRBJ2-3
D gene: -
CDR3 protein: CASSLVRGAHPDTQYF
CDR3 DNA: TGTGCCAGCAGCCTTGTTCGGGGCGCTCATCCAGATACGCAGTATTTT

V gene: TRBV5-5
clone size: -
J gene: TRBJ2-7
D gene: TRBD2
CDR3 protein: CASTAGGTSSYEQYF
CDR3 DNA: TGTGCCAGCACCGCCGGGGGGACTAGCTCCTACGAGCAGTACTTC

V gene: TRBV7-9
clone size: -
J gene: TRBJ2-2
D gene: TRBD1
CDR3 protein: CASSFRVGQGVTGELFF
CDR3 DNA: TGTGCCAGCAGCTTTCGGGTGGGCCAGGGGGTCACCGGGGAGCTGTTTTTT

V gene: TRBV5-4
clone size: few
J gene: TRBJ1-2
D gene: TRBD1
CDR3 protein: CASSTSLTGGLYGYTF
CDR3 DNA: TGTGCCAGCAGCACTTCCCTGACAGGGGGCCTCTATGGCTACACCTTC

V gene: TRBV19
clone size: -
J gene: TRBJ2-1
D gene: TRBD1
CDR3 protein: CASSIQIHRGLGRDEQFF
CDR3 DNA: TGTGCCAGTAGCATCCAGATCCACAGGGGCCTAGGCCGGGATGAGCAGTTCTTC

V gene: TRBV5-8
clone size: -
J gene: TRBJ1-5
D gene: TRBD1
CDR3 protein: CASNPGQGFNQPQHF
CDR3 DNA: TGTGCCAGCAATCCGGGACAGGGGTTTAATCAGCCCCAGCATTTT

V gene: TRBV4-3
clone size: -
J gene: TRBJ2-1
D gene: TRBD2
CDR3 protein: CASSQSAGVFDEQFF
CDR3 DNA: TGCGCCAGCAGCCAGTCAGCGGGAGTGTTCGATGAGCAGTTCTTC

V gene: TRBV7-9
clone size: -
J gene: TRBJ2-1
D gene: TRBD1
CDR3 protein: CASSLDRGYLYNEQFF
CDR3 DNA: TGTGCCAGCAGCTTGGACAGGGGGTACCTCTACAATGAGCAGTTCTTC

V gene: TRBV7-3
clone size: -
J gene: TRBJ2-5
D gene: TRBD2
CDR3 protein: CASSLSGRRETQYF
CDR3 DNA: TGTGCCAGCAGCTTAAGCGGGAGGAGGGAGACCCAGTACTTC

V gene: TRBV6-1
clone size: -
J gene: TRBJ2-5
D gene: -
CDR3 protein: CASSEERAAGTQYF
CDR3 DNA: TGTGCCAGCAGTGAAGAGCGGGCCGCTGGGACCCAGTACTTC

V gene: TRBV7-2
clone size: few
J gene: TRBJ1-2
D gene: -
CDR3 protein: CASSSPGYPYGYTF
CDR3 DNA: TGTGCCAGCAGCTCCCCCGGGTATCCCTATGGCTACACCTTC

V gene: TRBV11-2
clone size: -
J gene: TRBJ1-2
D gene: -
CDR3 protein: CASSLDAGPDYGYTF
CDR3 DNA: TGTGCCAGCAGCTTAGATGCAGGCCCCGACTATGGCTACACCTTC